This T cell receptor beta chain was profiled in a study of radiation and T cells in renal cell carcinoma. The time point: blood 4 weeks post-SBRT, at nephrectomy. Treatment given: 15 Gy SBRT to primary tumor, nephrectomy 4 weeks later. The CDR3 runs 13 residues. With 6 bases removed from V and 6 bases from J, the gap between germline ends came to 14 bases. Germline CDR1 is SEHNR and CDR2 is FQNEAQ (reference sequence). Sequencing was performed with immunoSEQ multiplex PCR; in TCRdb, only in-frame clones are kept and a portion is missing. The data hold around 100,000 clones, with roughly 88% observed a single time.

The genes are TRBV7-9 and TRBJ1-1, with a possible D match to TRBD1 (5 bases). This clonotype originated in a man aged 60 to 69 with renal cell carcinoma. The material sequenced was blood, taken from a patient whose treatment included radiotherapy and nephrectomy. CDR3 sequence (DNA): TGTGCCAGCAGTTTGCAACCGACAGCTGAAGCTTTCTTT. As protein: CASSLQPTAEAFF. The complete variable domain, with remaining parts taken from reference TRBV7-9 and TRBJ1-1, reads DTGVSQNPRHKITKRGQNVTFRCDPISEHNRLYWYRQTLGQGPEFLTYFQNEAQLEKSRLLSDRFSAERPKGSFSTLEIQRTEQGDSAMYLCASSLQPTAEAFFGQGTRLTVV.